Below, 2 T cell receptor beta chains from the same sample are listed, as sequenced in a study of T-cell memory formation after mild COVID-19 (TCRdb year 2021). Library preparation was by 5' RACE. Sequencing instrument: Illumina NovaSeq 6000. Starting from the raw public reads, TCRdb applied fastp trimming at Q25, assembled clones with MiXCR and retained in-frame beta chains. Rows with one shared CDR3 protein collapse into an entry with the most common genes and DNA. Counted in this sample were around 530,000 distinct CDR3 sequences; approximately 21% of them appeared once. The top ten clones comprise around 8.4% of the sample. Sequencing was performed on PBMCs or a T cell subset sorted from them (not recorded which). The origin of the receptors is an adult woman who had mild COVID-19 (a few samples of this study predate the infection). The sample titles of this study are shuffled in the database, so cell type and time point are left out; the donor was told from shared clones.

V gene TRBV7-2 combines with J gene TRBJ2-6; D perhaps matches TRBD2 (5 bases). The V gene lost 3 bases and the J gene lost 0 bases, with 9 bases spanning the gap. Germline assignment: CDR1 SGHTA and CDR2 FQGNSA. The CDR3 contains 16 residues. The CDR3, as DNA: TGTGCCAGCAGCTTTCCAGCGGCCTCTGGGGCCAACGTCCTGACTTTC. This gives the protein CASSFPAASGANVLTF.

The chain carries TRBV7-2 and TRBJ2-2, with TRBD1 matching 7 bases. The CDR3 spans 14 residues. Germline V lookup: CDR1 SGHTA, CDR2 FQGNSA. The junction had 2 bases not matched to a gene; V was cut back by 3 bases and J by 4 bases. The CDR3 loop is CASSFDRATGELFF. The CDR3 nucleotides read TGTGCCAGCAGCTTCGACAGGGCCACCGGGGAGCTGTTTTTT.